This is a list of T cell receptor beta chains from one sample in a study of CD8+ T cells in alopecia areata. Some clones are missing from TCRdb's copy, which holds only in-frame ones; the method was immunoSEQ multiplex PCR. This sample has roughly 130,000 clones, with approximately 53% found just once. Here the sequenced sample was CD4+ T cells sorted from blood, taken at week 0. These receptors were taken from a human donor with alopecia areata. Each CDR3 is given with its conserved first and last residue. A D gene is named only where the DNA matches it firmly. Clone size appears in some rows only: once, few, many, or a class for an expanded clone.

V gene	clone size	J gene	D gene	CDR3 protein	CDR3 DNA
TRBV29-1	few	TRBJ1-2	.	CSDQQGGDFYGYTF	TGCAGCGATCAGCAAGGGGGGGACTTTTATGGCTACACCTTC
TRBV7-2	.	TRBJ1-5	.	CASSLYRGGSNQPQHF	TGTGCCAGCAGCTTATATAGGGGGGGTAGCAATCAGCCCCAGCATTTT
TRBV19	.	TRBJ2-3	TRBD1	CASSRHRTGGIDTQYF	TGTGCCAGTAGTAGACATCGGACAGGGGGCATAGATACGCAGTATTTT
TRBV2	once	TRBJ2-7	TRBD1	CASSDSGQSSYEQYF	TGTGCCAGCAGTGACTCGGGACAGTCCTCCTACGAGCAGTACTTC
TRBV10-3	.	TRBJ2-7	.	CAISVQGSSYEQYF	TGTGCCATCAGTGTTCAGGGAAGCTCCTACGAGCAGTACTTC
TRBV29-1	.	TRBJ2-3	.	CSVAEGASTDTQYF	TGCAGCGTTGCGGAGGGGGCTAGCACAGATACGCAGTATTTT
TRBV21-1	.	TRBJ2-1	.	CASSTRDRDFGEQFF	TGTGCCAGCAGCACCCGGGACAGGGATTTTGGTGAGCAGTTCTTC
TRBV21-1	few	TRBJ1-2	.	CASSKARQPYGYTF	TGTGCCAGCAGCAAAGCGCGACAGCCCTATGGCTACACCTTC
TRBV19	.	TRBJ1-5	.	CASSLTNAQPQHF	TGTGCCAGTAGTCTAACAAACGCTCAGCCCCAGCATTTT
TRBV2	few	TRBJ2-6	.	CASSQLESNVLTF	TGTGCCAGCAGTCAACTCGAAAGCAACGTCCTGACTTTC
TRBV7-9	.	TRBJ1-5	TRBD1	CASSLGMGQGIQPQHF	TGTGCCAGCAGCCTAGGCATGGGACAGGGTATTCAGCCCCAGCATTTT
TRBV5-4	.	TRBJ2-4	TRBD2	CASSLDLAGGQRHIQYF	TGTGCCAGCAGCTTGGATCTAGCGGGGGGCCAACGGCACATTCAGTACTTC
TRBV6-6	few	TRBJ1-3	.	CAISVPSGNTIYF	TGTGCCATCAGTGTGCCCTCTGGAAACACCATATATTTT
TRBV5-1	.	TRBJ2-2	TRBD2	CASSKRTSQTTGELFF	TGCGCCAGCAGCAAACGGACTAGCCAGACCACCGGGGAGCTGTTTTTT
TRBV5-6	few	TRBJ2-1	TRBD1	CASSGVDRGQSEQFF	TGTGCCAGCAGCGGGGTGGACAGGGGGCAGAGTGAGCAGTTCTTC
TRBV25-1	.	TRBJ2-2	TRBD1	CASGGQGYTGELFF	TGTGCCAGCGGGGGACAGGGATACACCGGGGAGCTGTTTTTT
TRBV30	.	TRBJ2-1	TRBD2	CAWRGSGRPYEQFF	TGTGCCTGGAGGGGTAGCGGGAGGCCGTATGAGCAGTTCTTC
TRBV27	.	TRBJ2-5	TRBD1	CASSPRQGMETQYF	TGTGCCAGCAGTCCCCGACAGGGGATGGAGACCCAGTACTTC
TRBV5-1	.	TRBJ2-6	TRBD1	CASSPSTGGSSGANVLTF	TGCGCCAGCAGCCCCAGTACAGGGGGGAGCTCTGGGGCCAACGTCCTGACTTTC
TRBV5-1	.	TRBJ2-7	TRBD2	CASSLEREGEQYF	TGCGCCAGCAGCTTAGAGCGGGAAGGCGAGCAGTACTTC
TRBV7-9	.	TRBJ1-5	.	CASSLSADQPQHF	TGTGCCAGCAGCTTATCGGCCGATCAGCCCCAGCATTTT
TRBV14	.	TRBJ2-1	.	CASSQEVGHEQFF	TGTGCCAGCAGCCAAGAAGTGGGCCATGAGCAGTTCTTC
TRBV11-2	.	TRBJ2-2	.	CASSLDPKNTGELFF	TGTGCCAGCAGCTTAGACCCGAAGAACACCGGGGAGCTGTTTTTT
TRBV6-5	.	TRBJ2-7	.	CASGRDPYEQYF	TGTGCCAGCGGAAGGGATCCCTACGAGCAGTACTTC
TRBV5-4	.	TRBJ1-1	.	CASSLAGGQGMYNTEAFF	TGTGCCAGCAGCTTGGCCGGGGGGCAAGGGATGTACAACACTGAAGCTTTCTTT
TRBV7-7	.	TRBJ2-5	.	CASSLSFEETQYF	TGTGCCAGCAGCTTAAGCTTCGAGGAGACCCAGTACTTC
TRBV5-5	.	TRBJ1-2	.	CASSTDRYGYTF	TGTGCCAGCAGCACGGACCGCTATGGCTACACCTTC
TRBV25-1	.	TRBJ2-1	.	CASSARPSNNEQFF	TGTGCCAGCAGTGCCCGTCCTTCCAACAATGAGCAGTTCTTC
TRBV6-5	few	TRBJ1-2	TRBD1	CASSSGQGRENGYTF	TGTGCCAGCAGTTCGGGACAGGGAAGAGAAAATGGCTACACCTTC
TRBV23-1	.	TRBJ2-7	.	CASYRTLGFQEDEQYF	TGCGCCAGCTATAGGACCCTAGGGTTCCAAGAGGACGAGCAGTACTTC
TRBV5-1	.	TRBJ1-2	.	CASSLAVSTLNYGYTF	TGCGCCAGCAGCTTGGCCGTCAGTACTCTTAACTATGGCTACACCTTC
TRBV7-2	once	TRBJ1-1	.	CASSLNRGTEAFF	TGTGCCAGCAGCTTAAATAGGGGCACTGAAGCTTTCTTT
TRBV4-2	.	TRBJ1-6	.	CASSQGDSPLHF	TGTGCCAGCAGCCAAGGCGATTCACCCCTCCACTTT
TRBV5-4	.	TRBJ1-1	TRBD1	CASSPVAGQGAGNTEAFF	TGTGCCAGCAGCCCGGTTGCGGGACAGGGGGCGGGGAACACTGAAGCTTTCTTT
TRBV18	.	TRBJ1-1	.	CASSLLRDTEAFF	TGTGCCAGCTCACTCTTGCGGGACACTGAAGCTTTCTTT
TRBV5-1	.	TRBJ2-1	TRBD2	CASSSGSAGVGNEQFF	TGCGCCAGCAGCAGTGGATCAGCGGGAGTCGGTAATGAGCAGTTCTTC
TRBV5-1	.	TRBJ2-7	TRBD2	CASSSTHGLAGGSYEQYF	TGCGCCAGCAGCTCAACACACGGACTAGCGGGAGGCTCCTACGAGCAGTACTTC
TRBV5-8	.	TRBJ2-5	.	CASSLDRVETQYF	TGTGCCAGCAGCTTGGACAGGGTGGAGACCCAGTACTTC
TRBV5-6	once	TRBJ1-2	.	CASRLRQLGYTF	TGTGCCAGCAGGTTGAGGCAGCTGGGCTACACCTTC
TRBV7-7	.	TRBJ2-5	TRBD1	CASSLAGGQGGGTQYF	TGTGCCAGCAGCTTAGCGGGGGGACAGGGCGGAGGGACCCAGTACTTC
TRBV4-1	few	TRBJ2-1	TRBD2	CASSQETSGSREQFF	TGCGCCAGCAGCCAAGAGACTAGCGGGAGCAGGGAGCAGTTCTTC
TRBV2	.	TRBJ2-1	.	CASSGLENEQFF	TGTGCCAGCAGTGGACTGGAGAATGAGCAGTTCTTC
TRBV30	.	TRBJ1-1	.	CAWSVRALDAFF	TGTGCCTGGAGTGTACGAGCCCTAGACGCTTTCTTT
TRBV7-7	.	TRBJ2-1	TRBD2	CASSQAGLRSNEQFF	TGTGCCAGCAGCCAAGCGGGGTTAAGGAGCAATGAGCAGTTCTTC
TRBV5-6	.	TRBJ1-1	.	CASNPIGRMNTEAFF	TGTGCCAGCAACCCAATTGGGAGGATGAACACTGAAGCTTTCTTT
TRBV5-1	.	TRBJ2-4	.	CASSLGMAKNIQYF	TGCGCCAGCAGCTTGGGGATGGCCAAAAACATTCAGTACTTC
TRBV4-3	.	TRBJ1-6	.	CASSRTRNSPLHF	TGCGCCAGCAGCAGGACACGAAATTCACCCCTCCACTTT
TRBV4-1	.	TRBJ2-7	.	CASSLDKFGSYEQYF	TGCGCCAGCAGCCTCGACAAATTCGGATCCTACGAGCAGTACTTC
TRBV6-6	.	TRBJ1-6	.	CASSYSSSPLHF	TGTGCCAGCAGTTACTCGAGTTCACCCCTCCACTTT
TRBV5-1	.	TRBJ2-5	TRBD2	CASSLKGLAGPQETQYF	TGCGCCAGCAGCTTAAAAGGACTAGCGGGCCCGCAAGAGACCCAGTACTTC
TRBV15	.	TRBJ2-1	TRBD1	CATSRDAPGQGHNEQFF	TGTGCCACCAGCAGAGACGCTCCGGGACAGGGTCACAATGAGCAGTTCTTC
TRBV11-2	.	TRBJ2-3	TRBD1	CASSQTTGWSTDTQYF	TGTGCCAGCAGCCAGACGACAGGGTGGTCCACAGATACGCAGTATTTT